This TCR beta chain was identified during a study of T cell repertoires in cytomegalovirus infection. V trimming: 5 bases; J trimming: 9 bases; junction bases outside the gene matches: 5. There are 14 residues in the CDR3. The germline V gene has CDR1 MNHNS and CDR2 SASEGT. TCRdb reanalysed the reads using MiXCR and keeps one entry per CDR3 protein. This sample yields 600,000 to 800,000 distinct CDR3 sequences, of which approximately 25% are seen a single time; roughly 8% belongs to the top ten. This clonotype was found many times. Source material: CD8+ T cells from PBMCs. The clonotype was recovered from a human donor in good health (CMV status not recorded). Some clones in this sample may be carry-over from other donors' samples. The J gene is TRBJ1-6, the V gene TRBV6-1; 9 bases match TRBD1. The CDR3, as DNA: TGTGCCAGCAGTCCCCGGACAGGGGTTTCACCCCTCCACTTT. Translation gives CASSPRTGVSPLHF.